This T cell receptor (beta chain) originates from a study of blood T cell repertoires in COVID-19. The CDR3 contains 13 residues. CDR1 and CDR2 (germline): SGHAT, FQNNGV. V shed 5 bases and J 7 bases; nucleotides not matched to a gene: 5. TCRdb's table, derived via immunoSEQ multiplex PCR, lists solely in-frame clones and lacks some. The sample carries 250,000 to 300,000 clones, 86% recorded once. This chain connects TRBV11-2 to TRBJ2-1, with TRBD2 identical over 7 bases. Sequenced material: peripheral blood. The clonotype comes from a man aged 18 to 29 with active or convalescent COVID-19. Here the CDR3 DNA reads TGTGCCAGCAGCCCGACTAGCTGGAATGAGCAGTTCTTC. Translating it yields CASSPTSWNEQFF. Looking up the rest from reference TRBV11-2 and TRBJ2-1 gives the full variable domain: EAGVAQSPRYKIIEKRQSVAFWCNPISGHATLYWYQQILGQGPKLLIQFQNNGVVDDSQLPKDRFSAERLKGVDSTLKIQPAKLEDSAVYLCASSPTSWNEQFFGPGTRLTVL.